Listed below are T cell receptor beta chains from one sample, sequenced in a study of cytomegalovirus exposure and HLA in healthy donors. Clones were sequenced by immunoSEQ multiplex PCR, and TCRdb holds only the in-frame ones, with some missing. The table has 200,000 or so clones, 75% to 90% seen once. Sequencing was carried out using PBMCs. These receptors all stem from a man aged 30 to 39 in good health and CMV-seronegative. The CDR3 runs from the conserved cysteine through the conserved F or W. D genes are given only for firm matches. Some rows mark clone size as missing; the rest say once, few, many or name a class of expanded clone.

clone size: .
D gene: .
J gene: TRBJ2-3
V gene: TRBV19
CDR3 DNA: TGTGCCAGTAGTATGGAGGGGCGCACAGATACGCAGTATTTT
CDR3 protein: CASSMEGRTDTQYF

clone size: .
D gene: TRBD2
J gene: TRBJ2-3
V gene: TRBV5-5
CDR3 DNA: TGTGCCAGCAGCCCGTCGGGGGGGGTTGTGGTTACGCAGTATTTT
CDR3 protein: CASSPSGGVVVTQYF

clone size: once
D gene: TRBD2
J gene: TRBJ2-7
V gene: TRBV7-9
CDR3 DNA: TGTGCCAGCAGCTTCCTTCTAGCGGGAAGCGAGCAGTACTTC
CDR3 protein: CASSFLLAGSEQYF

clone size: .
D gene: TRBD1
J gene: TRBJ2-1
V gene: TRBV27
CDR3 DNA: TGTGCCAGCAGTTTCGACAGGGGCAATGAGCAGTTCTTC
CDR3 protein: CASSFDRGNEQFF

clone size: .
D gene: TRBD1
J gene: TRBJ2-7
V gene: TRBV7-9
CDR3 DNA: TGTGCCAGCAGCTTATCCGGGACAGGGGGCAAGTACGAGCAGTACTTC
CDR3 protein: CASSLSGTGGKYEQYF

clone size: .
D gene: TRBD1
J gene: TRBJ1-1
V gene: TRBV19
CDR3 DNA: TGTGCCAGTAGTGTCCTCGGGGACAGGGTCAAGACTGAAGCTTTCTTT
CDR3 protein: CASSVLGDRVKTEAFF

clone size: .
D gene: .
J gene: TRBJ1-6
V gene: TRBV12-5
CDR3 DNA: TGTGCTAGTGGTGCCTGGAGTCTTGCCCCCTATAATTCACCCCTCCACTTT
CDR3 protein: CASGAWSLAPYNSPLHF

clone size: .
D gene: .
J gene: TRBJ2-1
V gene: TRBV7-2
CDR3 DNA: TGTGCCCTCGGGAGCAATGAGCAGTTCTTC
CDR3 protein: CALGSNEQFF

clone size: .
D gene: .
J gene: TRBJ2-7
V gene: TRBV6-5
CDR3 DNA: TGTGCCAGCAGTTACACAGGGACCGAGCAGTACTTC
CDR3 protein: CASSYTGTEQYF

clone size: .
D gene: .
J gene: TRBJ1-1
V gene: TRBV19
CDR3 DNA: TGTGCCAGTAGTATATCGGCGGGGGAGACAGAAGCTTTCTTT
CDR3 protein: CASSISAGETEAFF

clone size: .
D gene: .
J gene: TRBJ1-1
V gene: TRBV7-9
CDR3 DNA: TGTGCCAGCAGCCTCCTTCAGGGGAACACTGAAGCTTTCTTT
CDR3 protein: CASSLLQGNTEAFF

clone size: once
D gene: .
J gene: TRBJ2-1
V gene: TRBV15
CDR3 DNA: TGTGCCACCAGCAGAGGAGACAAGTACAATGAGCAGTTCTTC
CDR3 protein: CATSRGDKYNEQFF

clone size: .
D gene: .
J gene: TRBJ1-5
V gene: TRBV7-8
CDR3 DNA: TGTGCCAGCAGCTCCCAACAGGGCCCCAATCAGCCCCAGCATTTT
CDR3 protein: CASSSQQGPNQPQHF

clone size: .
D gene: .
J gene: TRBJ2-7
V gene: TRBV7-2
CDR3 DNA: TGTGCCAGCAGCCAAAGTCTCTCTTGGACATACGAGCAGTACTTC
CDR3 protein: CASSQSLSWTYEQYF

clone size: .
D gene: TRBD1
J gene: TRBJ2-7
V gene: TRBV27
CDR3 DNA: TGTGCCAGCAGTCACAAGACAGGGGGCTCTTCCTACGAGCAGTACTTC
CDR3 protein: CASSHKTGGSSYEQYF

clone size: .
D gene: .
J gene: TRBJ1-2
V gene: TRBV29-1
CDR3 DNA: TGCAGCGTGACTGCGGAAGGCTATGGCTACACCTTC
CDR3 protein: CSVTAEGYGYTF

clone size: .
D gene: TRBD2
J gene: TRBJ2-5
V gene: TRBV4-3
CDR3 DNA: TGCGCCAGCAGCCAAGAAGTCGGGACTACCCTTGGGACCCAGTACTTC
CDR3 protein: CASSQEVGTTLGTQYF

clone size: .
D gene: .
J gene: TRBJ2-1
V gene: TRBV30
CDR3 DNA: TGTGCCTCCCACAGGAGCTCCTACAATGAGCAGTTCTTC
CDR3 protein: CASHRSSYNEQFF

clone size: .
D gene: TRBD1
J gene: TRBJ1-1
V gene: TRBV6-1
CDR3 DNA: TGTGCCAGCAGTGAAGCGAGGCAGGGGGAGACTGAAGCTTTCTTT
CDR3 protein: CASSEARQGETEAFF

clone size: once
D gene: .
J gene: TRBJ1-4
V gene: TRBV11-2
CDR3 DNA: TGTGCCAGCAGCTTAGTTGGCAGGGGCCGGGGAAATGAAAAACTGTTTTTT
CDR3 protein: CASSLVGRGRGNEKLFF